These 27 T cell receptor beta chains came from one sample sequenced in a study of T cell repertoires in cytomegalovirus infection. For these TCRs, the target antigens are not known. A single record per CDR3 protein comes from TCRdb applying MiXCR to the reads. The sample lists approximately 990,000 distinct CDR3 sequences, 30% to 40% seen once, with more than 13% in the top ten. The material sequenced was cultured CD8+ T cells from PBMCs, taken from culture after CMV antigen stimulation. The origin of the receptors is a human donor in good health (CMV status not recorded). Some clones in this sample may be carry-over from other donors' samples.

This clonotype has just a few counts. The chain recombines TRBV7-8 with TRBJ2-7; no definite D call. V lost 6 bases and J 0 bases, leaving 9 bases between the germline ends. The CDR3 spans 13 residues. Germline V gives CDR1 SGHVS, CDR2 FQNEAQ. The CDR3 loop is CASSSPYSYEQYF. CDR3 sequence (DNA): TGTGCCAGCAGTTCCCCGTACTCCTACGAGCAGTACTTC.

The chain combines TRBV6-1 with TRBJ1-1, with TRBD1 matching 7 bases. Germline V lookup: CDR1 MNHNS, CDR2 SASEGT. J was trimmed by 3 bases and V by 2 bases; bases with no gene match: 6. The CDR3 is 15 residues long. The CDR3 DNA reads TGTGCCAGCAGTGAATCAGTAGGGACAGACACTGAAGCTTTCTTT. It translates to CASSESVGTDTEAFF.

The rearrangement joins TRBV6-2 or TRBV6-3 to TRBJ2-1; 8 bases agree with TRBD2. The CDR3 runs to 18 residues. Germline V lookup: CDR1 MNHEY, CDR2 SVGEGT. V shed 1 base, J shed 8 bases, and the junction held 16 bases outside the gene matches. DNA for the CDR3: TGTGCCAGCAGTTACTGGGCGGGGGGTACCCCTCCTACACATGAGCAGTTCTTC. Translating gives CASSYWAGGTPPTHEQFF.

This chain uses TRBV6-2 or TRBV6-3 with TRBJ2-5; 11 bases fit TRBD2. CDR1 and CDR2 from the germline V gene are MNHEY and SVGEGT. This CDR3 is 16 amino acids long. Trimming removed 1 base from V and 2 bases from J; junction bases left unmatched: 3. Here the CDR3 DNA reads TGTGCCAGCAGTTACTGGGGACTAGCGGAACAAGAGACCCAGTACTTC. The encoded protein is CASSYWGLAEQETQYF.

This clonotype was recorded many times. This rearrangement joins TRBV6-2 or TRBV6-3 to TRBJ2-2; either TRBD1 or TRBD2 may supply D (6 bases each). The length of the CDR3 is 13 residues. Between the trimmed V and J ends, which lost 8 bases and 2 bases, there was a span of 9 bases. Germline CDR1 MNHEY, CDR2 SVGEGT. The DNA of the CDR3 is TGTGCCAGCGGGGGGCTAAACACCGGGGAGCTGTTTTTT. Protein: CASGGLNTGELFF.

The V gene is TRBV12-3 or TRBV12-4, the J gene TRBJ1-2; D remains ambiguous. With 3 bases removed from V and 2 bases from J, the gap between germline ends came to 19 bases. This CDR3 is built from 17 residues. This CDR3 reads CASSFELGHRINYGYTF. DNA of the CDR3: TGTGCCAGCAGTTTTGAGTTAGGGCACAGAATAAACTATGGCTACACCTTC.

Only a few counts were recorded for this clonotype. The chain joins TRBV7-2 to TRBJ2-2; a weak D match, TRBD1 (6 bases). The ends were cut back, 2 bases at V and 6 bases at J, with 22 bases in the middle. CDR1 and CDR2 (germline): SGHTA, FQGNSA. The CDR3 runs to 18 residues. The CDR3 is CASSLTVVGGPAAGELFF. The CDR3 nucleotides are TGTGCCAGCAGCTTAACCGTAGTAGGGGGTCCGGCGGCCGGGGAGCTGTTTTTT.

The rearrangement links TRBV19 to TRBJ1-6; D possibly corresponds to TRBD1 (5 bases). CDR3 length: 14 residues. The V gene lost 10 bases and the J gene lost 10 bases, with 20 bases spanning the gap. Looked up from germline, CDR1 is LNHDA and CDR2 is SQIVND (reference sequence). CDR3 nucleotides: TGTGCCACCTCAGGGCCGGCCGGGGGATCACCCCTCCACTTT. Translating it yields CATSGPAGGSPLHF.

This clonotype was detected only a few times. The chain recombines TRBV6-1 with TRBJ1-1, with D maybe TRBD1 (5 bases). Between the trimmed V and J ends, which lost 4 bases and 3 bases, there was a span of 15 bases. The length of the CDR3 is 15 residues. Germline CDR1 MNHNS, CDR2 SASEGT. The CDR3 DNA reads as TGTGCCAGCAGTGGGGGGACCAAGTCGGACACTGAAGCTTTCTTT. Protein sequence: CASSGGTKSDTEAFF.

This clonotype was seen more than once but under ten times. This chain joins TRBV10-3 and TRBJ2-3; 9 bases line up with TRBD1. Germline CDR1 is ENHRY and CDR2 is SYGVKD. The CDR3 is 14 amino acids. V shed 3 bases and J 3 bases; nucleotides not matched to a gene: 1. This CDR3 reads CAISDGQGTDTQYF. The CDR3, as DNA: TGTGCCATCAGTGACGGACAGGGGACAGATACGCAGTATTTT.

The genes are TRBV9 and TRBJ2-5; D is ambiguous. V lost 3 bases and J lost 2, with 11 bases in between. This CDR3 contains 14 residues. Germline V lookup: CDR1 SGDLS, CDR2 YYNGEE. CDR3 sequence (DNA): TGTGCCAGCAGCGCCACACCCGGGCAAGAGACCCAGTACTTC. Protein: CASSATPGQETQYF. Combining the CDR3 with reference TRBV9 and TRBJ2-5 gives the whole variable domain DSGVTQTPKHLITATGQRVTLRCSPRSGDLSVYWYQQSLDQGLQFLIQYYNGEERAKGNILERFSAQQFPDLHSELNLSSLELGDSALYFCASSATPGQETQYFGPGTRLLVL.

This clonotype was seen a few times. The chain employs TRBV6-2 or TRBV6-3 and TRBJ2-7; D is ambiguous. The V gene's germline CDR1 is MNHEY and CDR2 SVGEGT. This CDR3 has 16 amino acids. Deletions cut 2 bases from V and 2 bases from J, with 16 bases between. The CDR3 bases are TGTGCCAGCAGTTACAACCCCGGCCAGGCCACCTACGAGCAGTACTTC. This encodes CASSYNPGQATYEQYF.

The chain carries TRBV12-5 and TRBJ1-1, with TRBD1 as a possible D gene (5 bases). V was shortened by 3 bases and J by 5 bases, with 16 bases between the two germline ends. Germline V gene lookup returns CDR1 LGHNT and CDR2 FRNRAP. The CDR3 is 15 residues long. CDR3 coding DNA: TGTGCTAGTGGTTTACCGGGGAGAGGGGTGACTGAAGCTTTCTTT. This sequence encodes CASGLPGRGVTEAFF.

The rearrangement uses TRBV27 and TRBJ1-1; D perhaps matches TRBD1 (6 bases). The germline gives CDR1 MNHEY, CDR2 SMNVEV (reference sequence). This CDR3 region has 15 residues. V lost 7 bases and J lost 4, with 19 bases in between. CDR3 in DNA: TGTGCCAGCACCTGGAGTTGGGGGGCTGGCACTGAAGCTTTCTTT. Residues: CASTWSWGAGTEAFF.

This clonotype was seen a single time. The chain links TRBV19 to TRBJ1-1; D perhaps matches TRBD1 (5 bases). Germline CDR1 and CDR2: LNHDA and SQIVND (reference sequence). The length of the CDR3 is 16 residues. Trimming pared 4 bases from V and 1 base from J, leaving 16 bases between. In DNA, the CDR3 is TGTGCCAGTAGTACAGTTTGGGCAGGGTGGAACACTGAAGCTTTCTTT. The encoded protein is CASSTVWAGWNTEAFF.

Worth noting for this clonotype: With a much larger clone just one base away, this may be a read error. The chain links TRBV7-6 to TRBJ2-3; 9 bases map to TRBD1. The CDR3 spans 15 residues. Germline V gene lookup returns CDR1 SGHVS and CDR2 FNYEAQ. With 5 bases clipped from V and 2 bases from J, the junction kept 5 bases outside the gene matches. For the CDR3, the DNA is TGTGCCAGCAGCACCTGGACAGGGGACACAGATACGCAGTATTTT. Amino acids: CASSTWTGDTDTQYF.

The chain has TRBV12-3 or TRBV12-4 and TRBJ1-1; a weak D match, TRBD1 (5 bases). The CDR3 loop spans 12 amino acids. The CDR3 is CAVGVEGTEAFF. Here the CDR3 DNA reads TGTGCGGTGGGGGTAGAAGGCACTGAAGCTTTCTTT.

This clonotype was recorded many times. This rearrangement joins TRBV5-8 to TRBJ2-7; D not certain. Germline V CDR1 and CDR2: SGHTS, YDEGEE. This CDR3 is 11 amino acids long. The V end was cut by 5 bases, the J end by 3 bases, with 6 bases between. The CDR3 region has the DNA TGTGCCAGCAGGAACTACTACGAGCAGTACGTC. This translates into CASRNYYEQYV.

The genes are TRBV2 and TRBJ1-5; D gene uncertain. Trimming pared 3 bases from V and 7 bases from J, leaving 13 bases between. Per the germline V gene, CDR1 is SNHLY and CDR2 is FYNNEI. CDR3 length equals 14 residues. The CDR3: CASSDMGSRQPQHF. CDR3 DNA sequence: TGTGCCAGCAGTGACATGGGGAGCAGACAGCCCCAGCATTTT. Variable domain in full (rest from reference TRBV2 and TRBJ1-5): EPEVTQTPSHQVTQMGQEVILRCVPISNHLYFYWYRQILGQKVEFLVSFYNNEISEKSEIFDDQFSVERPDGSNFTLKIRSTKLEDSAMYFCASSDMGSRQPQHFGDGTRLSIL.

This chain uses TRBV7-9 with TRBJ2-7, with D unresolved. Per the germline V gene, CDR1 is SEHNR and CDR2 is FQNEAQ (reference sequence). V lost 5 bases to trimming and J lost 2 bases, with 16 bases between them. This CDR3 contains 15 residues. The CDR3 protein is CASSTALGSAYEQYF. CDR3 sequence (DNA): TGTGCCAGCAGCACAGCGCTGGGCTCAGCCTACGAGCAGTACTTC.

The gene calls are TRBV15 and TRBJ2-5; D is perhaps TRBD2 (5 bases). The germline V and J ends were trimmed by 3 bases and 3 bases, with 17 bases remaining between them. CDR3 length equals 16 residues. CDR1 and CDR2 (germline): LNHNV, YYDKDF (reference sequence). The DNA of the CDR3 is TGTGCCACCAGCAGGCTACCTTCGGGGATGGAAGAGACCCAGTACTTC. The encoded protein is CATSRLPSGMEETQYF.

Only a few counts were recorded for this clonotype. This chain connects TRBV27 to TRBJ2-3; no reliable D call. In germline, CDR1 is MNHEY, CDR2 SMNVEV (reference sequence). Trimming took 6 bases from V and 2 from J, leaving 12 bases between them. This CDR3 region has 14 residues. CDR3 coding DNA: TGTGCCAGCAGGCCGGACGGAACCACAGATACGCAGTATTTT. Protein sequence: CASRPDGTTDTQYF.

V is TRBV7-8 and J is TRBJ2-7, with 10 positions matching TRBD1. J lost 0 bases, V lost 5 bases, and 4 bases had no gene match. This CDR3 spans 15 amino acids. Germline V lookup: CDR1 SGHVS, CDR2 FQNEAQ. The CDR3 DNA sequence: TGTGCCAGCAGCCCGGGACAGGGGAGCTCCTACGAGCAGTACGTC. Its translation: CASSPGQGSSYEQYV.

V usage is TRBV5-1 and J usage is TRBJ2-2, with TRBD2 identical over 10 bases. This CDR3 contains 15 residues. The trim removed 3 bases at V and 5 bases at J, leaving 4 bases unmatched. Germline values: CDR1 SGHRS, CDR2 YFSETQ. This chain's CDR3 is CASSWGTSETGELFF. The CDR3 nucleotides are TGCGCCAGCAGCTGGGGGACTAGCGAAACCGGGGAGCTGTTTTTT.

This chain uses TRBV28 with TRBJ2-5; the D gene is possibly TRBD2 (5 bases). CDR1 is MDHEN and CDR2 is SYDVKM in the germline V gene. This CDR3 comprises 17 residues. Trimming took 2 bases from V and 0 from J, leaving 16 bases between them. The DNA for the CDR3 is TGTGCCAGCAGTTTAGGGGAGCTTGTTGGGTACCAAGAGACCCAGTACTTC. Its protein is CASSLGELVGYQETQYF.

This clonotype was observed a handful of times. Here the CDR3 DNA reads TGTGCCAGCAGTTTAACCCCAGGGGGCGCGTACATTCAGTACTTC. This encodes CASSLTPGGAYIQYF. The rearrangement uses TRBV27 and TRBJ2-4; 8 nucleotides line up with TRBD1. V shed 2 bases and J 8 bases; nucleotides not matched to a gene: 8. The CDR3 totals 15 residues. Germline V gene sequence: CDR1 MNHEY, CDR2 SMNVEV (reference sequence).

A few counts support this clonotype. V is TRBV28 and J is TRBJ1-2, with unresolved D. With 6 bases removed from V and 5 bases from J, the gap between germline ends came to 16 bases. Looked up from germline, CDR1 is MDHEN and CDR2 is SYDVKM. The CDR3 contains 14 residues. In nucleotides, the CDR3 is TGTGCCAGCAGGTGGGAGGATCTACCATATGGCTACACCTTC. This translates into CASRWEDLPYGYTF.